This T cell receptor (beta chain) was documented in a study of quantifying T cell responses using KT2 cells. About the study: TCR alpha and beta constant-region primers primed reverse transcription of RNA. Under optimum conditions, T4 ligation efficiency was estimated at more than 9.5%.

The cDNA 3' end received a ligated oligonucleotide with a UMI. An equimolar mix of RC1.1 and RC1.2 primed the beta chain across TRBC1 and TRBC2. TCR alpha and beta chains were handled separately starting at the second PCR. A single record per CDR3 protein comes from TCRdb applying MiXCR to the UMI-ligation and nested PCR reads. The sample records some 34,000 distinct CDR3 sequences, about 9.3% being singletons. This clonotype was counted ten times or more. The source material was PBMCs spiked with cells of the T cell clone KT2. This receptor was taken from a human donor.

CDR3: CASSTENTGELFF. The CDR3 DNA sequence: TGTGCCAGCAGCACAGAAAACACCGGGGAGCTGTTTTTT. The rearrangement links TRBV6-4 to TRBJ2-2; D gene unclear. The CDR3 covers 13 residues. With 6 bases removed from V and 2 bases from J, the gap between germline ends came to 7 bases. Germline assignment: CDR1 MRHNA and CDR2 SNTAGT.